This T cell receptor (beta chain) was retrieved from a study of molecular identifiers for immune sequencing clone quantification. Study-wide context: The replicate experiment used RNA from roughly 18,000 or 92,000 naive CD8 cells. This RNA was split into five aliquots, and four of them were sequenced.

Bulk TCR libraries used previously described methods and listed TCR primers. TCRdb recomputed calls from the PCR reads with MiXCR, one row per CDR3 protein. The top ten clones hold 0.6% to 0.9% of a sample with some 590,000 distinct CDR3 sequences, roughly 23% of them seen once. V shed 0 bases and J 3 bases; nucleotides not matched to a gene: 5. The germline CDR1 and CDR2 sequences are SGDLS and YYNGEE. The CDR3 is 16 residues long. In its sample, this clonotype was seen many times. Its antigen is unidentified. Study observations and caveats: Clones with over 20 RNA copies captured over 99% of effector molecules but under 1% of naive ones. Detecting spiked Jurkat TCR RNA from one cell among roughly 1 million naive cells was reportedly possible.

Material for sequencing was naive CD8+ T cells from blood, with Jurkat cell RNA spiked in. Subset described: FACS-sorted CD8+CD4-CCR7+CD45RA+ naive T cells. This chain links TRBV9 with TRBJ2-2; 7 bases map to TRBD2. The sequence derives from a human donor in good health. Some libraries in this study had Jurkat cell RNA spiked in. The CDR3 region has the DNA TGTGCCAGCAGCGTAGAAACTAGCGAGTACACCGGGGAGCTGTTTTTT. Protein sequence: CASSVETSEYTGELFF.